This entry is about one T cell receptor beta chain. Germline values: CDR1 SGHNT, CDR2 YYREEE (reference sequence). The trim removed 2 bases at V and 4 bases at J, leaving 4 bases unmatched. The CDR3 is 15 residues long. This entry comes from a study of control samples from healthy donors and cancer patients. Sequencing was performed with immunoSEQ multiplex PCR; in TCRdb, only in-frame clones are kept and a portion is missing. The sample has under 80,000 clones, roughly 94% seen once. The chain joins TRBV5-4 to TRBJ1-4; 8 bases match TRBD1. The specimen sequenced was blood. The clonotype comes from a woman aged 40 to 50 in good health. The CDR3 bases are TGTGCCAGCAGCTTCAGGACAGGGATTAATGAAAAACTGTTTTTT. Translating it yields CASSFRTGINEKLFF. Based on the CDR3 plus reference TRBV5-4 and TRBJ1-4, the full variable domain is ETGVTQSPTHLIKTRGQQVTLRCSSQSGHNTVSWYQQALGQGPQFIFQYYREEENGRGNFPPRFSGLQFPNYSSELNVNALELDDSALYLCASSFRTGINEKLFFGSGTQLSVL.